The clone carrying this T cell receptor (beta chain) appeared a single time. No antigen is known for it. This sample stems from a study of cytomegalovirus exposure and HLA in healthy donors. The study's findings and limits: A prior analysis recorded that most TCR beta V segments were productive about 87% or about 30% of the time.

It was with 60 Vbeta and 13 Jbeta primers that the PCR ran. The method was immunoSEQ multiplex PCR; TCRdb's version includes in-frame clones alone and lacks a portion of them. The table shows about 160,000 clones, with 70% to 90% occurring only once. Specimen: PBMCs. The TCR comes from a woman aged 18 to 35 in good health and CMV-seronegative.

The DNA for the CDR3 is TGTGCCAGCCGCCCCGACATATATAATTCACCCCTCCACTTT. It is translated as CASRPDIYNSPLHF. This chain uses TRBV18 with TRBJ1-6, with D unresolved. Germline V gene sequence: CDR1 KGHSH, CDR2 LQKENI. V was shortened by 8 bases and J by 4 bases, with 12 bases between the two germline ends. The CDR3 is made up of 14 amino acids.